This is a list of T cell receptor beta chains from one sample in a study of cytomegalovirus exposure and HLA in healthy donors. Here immunoSEQ multiplex PCR was the method, and the copy in TCRdb shows in-frame clones only, minus some. Counted here are 100,000 to 150,000 clones, 78% occurring once; the ten biggest clones make up around 4%. Sequencing used PBMCs. The receptor set was obtained from a man aged 40-49 years in good health and CMV-seronegative. The conserved cysteine and the conserved F or W are not part of the CDR3 here. The order of the fields is J gene, CDR3 length, V gene, CDR3 protein.

>TRBJ1-2|12|TRBV5-6
ASSPGRGGDGYT
>TRBJ1-6|15|TRBV5-4
ASSLARDRGNNSPLH
>TRBJ1-5|13|TRBV5-4
ASSLGGQGNQPQH
>TRBJ2-7|11|TRBV27
ASSRDRVNEQY
>TRBJ2-2|16|TRBV19
ASSRGRSGGRYTGELF
>TRBJ2-7|12|TRBV7-9
ASSSGQDSYEQY
>TRBJ1-5|14|TRBV7-8
ASSLGYRGSNQPQH
>TRBJ1-1|11|TRBV6-6
ASIAGVTTEAF
>TRBJ2-6|14|TRBV7-9
ASSPTPGDGANVLT
>TRBJ2-6|14|TRBV5-5
ASSFSPGTGANVLT
>TRBJ1-1|12|TRBV29-1
SVAPGTSRSEAF
>TRBJ2-1|14|TRBV7-2
ASSLFPTTGRNEQF
>TRBJ2-3|11|TRBV29-1
SVGTDSTDTQY
>TRBJ2-5|13|TRBV2
ASSGPLVYQETQY
>TRBJ1-6|13|TRBV18
ASSPSDRINSPLH
>TRBJ2-2|12|TRBV6-1
ASSATGVSGELF
>TRBJ2-7|15|TRBV11-2
ASSLSVRRDYSYEQY
>TRBJ2-1|13|TRBV11-3
ASSLGRGSYNEQF
>TRBJ2-1|13|TRBV12-2
ASRFRGAQRDEQF
>TRBJ1-1|14|TRBV11-1
ASSSDHPGVMSPAF
>TRBJ2-3|14|TRBV6-1
ASSEPTVFSTDTQY
>TRBJ1-4|12|TRBV11-2
ASSLHGNNEKLF
>TRBJ1-4|11|TRBV6-1
ATTTGDYEKLF
>TRBJ2-7|12|TRBV5-1
ASSSRGRLDEQY
>TRBJ1-6|12|TRBV5-5
ASSREGAQSPLH
>TRBJ2-5|12|TRBV2
ASSANGQGETQY
>TRBJ1-5|12|TRBV9
ASSVGPSNQPQH
>TRBJ2-3|14|TRBV7-2
ASSLVASGGKDTQY
>TRBJ2-3|11|TRBV6-4
ASSGDRGDTQY
>TRBJ2-3|15|TRBV5-4
ASKGLAGGSSTDTQY
>TRBJ1-5|13|TRBV4-1
ASSQGWTVNQPQH
>TRBJ2-6|11|TRBV27
ASSSFGANVLT
>TRBJ1-1|11|TRBV9
ASSVWLGTEAF
>TRBJ1-2|9|TRBV9
ASSAGYGYT
>TRBJ1-1|11|TRBV30
AFTGTWNTEAF
>TRBJ1-1|13|TRBV15
ATSRDGALNTEAF
>TRBJ1-1|11|TRBV6-1
ASSVVVNTEAF
>TRBJ2-2|12|TRBV9
ASSARGDTGELF
>TRBJ1-4|13|TRBV7-6
ASSLAVTDNEKLF
>TRBJ2-1|12|TRBV7-6
ASSFRGGANEQF
>TRBJ2-2|12|TRBV29-1
SVVGQVNTGELF
>TRBJ1-2|15|TRBV7-2
ASSPGGGQGAFYGYT
>TRBJ1-5|13|TRBV6-5
ASKNRQGKNQPQH
>TRBJ2-6|11|TRBV12-5
ASAPSGANVLT
>TRBJ2-7|12|TRBV11-2
ASTPSWAREGQY
>TRBJ2-5|16|TRBV15
ATSRVGLAGGGQETQY
>TRBJ2-7|13|TRBV5-1
ASSLTRDRAYEQY
>TRBJ1-2|12|TRBV11-2
ASRSGQGAAGYT
>TRBJ2-1|14|TRBV7-2
ASSLAWAGGYNEQF
>TRBJ1-5|11|TRBV30
AWSEGTNQPQH
>TRBJ2-5|13|TRBV4-1
ASSQDSGGVEAQY
>TRBJ2-7|13|TRBV19
ASSIGTRALDEQY
>TRBJ1-4|13|TRBV5-6
ASSLGGGALEKLF
>TRBJ1-1|11|TRBV6-5
ASTQEAHTEAF